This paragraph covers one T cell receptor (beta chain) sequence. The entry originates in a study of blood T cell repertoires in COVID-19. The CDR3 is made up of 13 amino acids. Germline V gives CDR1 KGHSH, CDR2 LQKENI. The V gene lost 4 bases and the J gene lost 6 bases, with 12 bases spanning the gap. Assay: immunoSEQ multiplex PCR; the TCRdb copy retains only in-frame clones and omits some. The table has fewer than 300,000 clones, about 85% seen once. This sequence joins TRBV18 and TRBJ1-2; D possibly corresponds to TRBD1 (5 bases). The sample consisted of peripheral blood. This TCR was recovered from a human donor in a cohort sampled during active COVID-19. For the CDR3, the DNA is TGTGCCAGCTCACGGCCAGGGAAGAATGGCTACACCTTC. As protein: CASSRPGKNGYTF.